Listed below are T cell receptor beta chains from one sample, sequenced in a study of early T cells in non-severe SARS-CoV-2 infection. TCRdb called the 5' RACE reads again in MiXCR, with one record for every CDR3 protein. The table shows over 50,000 distinct CDR3 sequences, with around 12% occurring only once. What was sequenced was whole blood. These receptors were obtained from an adult who was a healthcare worker with PCR-confirmed SARS-CoV-2 infection or an uninfected control (not recorded which). The CDR3 runs from the conserved cysteine through the conserved F or W.

V | CDR3
TRBV2 | CASRAGRDNQPQHF
TRBV5-1 | CASSLGVSLGNSPLHF
TRBV19 | CASSVKRRLGLHEQFF
TRBV19 | CASSSRTSTGELFF
TRBV6-1 | CASAGDRGMGPQHF
TRBV29-1 | CSGVQGDYGYTF
TRBV24-1 | CATSDPSRDQEITDTQYF
TRBV6-2/TRBV6-3 | CTSSRGETQYF
TRBV12-3/TRBV12-4 | CASRWGGTDTQYF
TRBV20-1 | CSAPTQGVAKNIQYF
TRBV12-3/TRBV12-4 | CASSDTDRGHSEQYF
TRBV12-3/TRBV12-4 | CASSPGQYYTF
TRBV28 | CASQETQYF
TRBV11-2 | CASSLRQGNTEAFF